One sample yielded the 16 T cell receptor beta chains listed below, sequenced in a study of blood T cells in healthy people across ages. With a J-beta primer mix and a sample-barcoded 5' primer, a second PCR ran about 7 to 12 cycles. Each CDR3 protein gets one entry after TCRdb re-called the 5' RACE reads with MiXCR. This sample carries around 1.5 million distinct CDR3 sequences, around 42% of them seen once, and the ten largest clones take around 8%. Sequenced sample: blood. These receptor sequences come from a woman under 30 in good health.

This clonotype occurred a few times. The chain links TRBV10-3 to TRBJ2-7, with 8 bases identical to TRBD2. The V gene's germline CDR1 is ENHRY and CDR2 SYGVKD. Trimming took 1 base from V and 1 from J; bases not matched to a gene: 9. This CDR3 spans 17 amino acids. The CDR3 loop is CAISEFWGGGLSYEQYF. CDR3 coding DNA: TGTGCCATCAGTGAGTTTTGGGGCGGGGGGTTATCCTACGAGCAGTACTTC.

This sequence joins TRBV3-1 and TRBJ1-2; TRBD1 might be the D (5 bases). Per the germline V gene, CDR1 is LGHDT and CDR2 is YNNKEL (reference sequence). The CDR3 covers 16 residues. V lost 0 bases and J 4 bases, leaving 15 bases between the germline ends. CDR3 region: CASSQDLFGRAYGYTF. CDR3 nucleotide sequence: TGTGCCAGCAGCCAAGATCTCTTCGGCAGGGCCTATGGCTACACCTTC.

The V call is TRBV7-6, the J call TRBJ1-2, with a weak D call TRBD1 (5 bases). Between the trimmed V and J ends, which lost 5 bases and 0 bases, there was a span of 19 bases. The CDR3 loop spans 17 amino acids. Germline-derived CDR1 and CDR2 are SGHVS and FNYEAQ. CDR3 in amino acids: CASSQGGAVWTNYGYTF. The CDR3 DNA sequence: TGTGCCAGCAGCCAGGGAGGGGCTGTATGGACTAACTATGGCTACACCTTC.

This chain joins TRBV20-1 and TRBJ2-3; tentative D call: TRBD2 (5 bases). The germline V gene encodes CDR1 DFQATT and CDR2 SNEGSKA (reference sequence). This CDR3 region has 13 residues. Trimming stripped 2 bases from V and 2 bases from J, with 8 bases between. CDR3 loop: CSARIAITDTQYF. The DNA of the CDR3 is TGCAGTGCTAGAATAGCGATCACAGATACGCAGTATTTT.

This clonotype was detected a few times. The chain is built from TRBV4-1 and TRBJ2-1; no definite D call. Germline V gives CDR1 MGHRA, CDR2 YSYEKL. V shed 0 bases and J shed 4 bases, with 16 bases lying between them. The CDR3 runs to 17 residues. The CDR3 nucleotides are TGCGCCAGCAGCCAAGATATCCGGAACACGCTTTACAATGAGCAGTTCTTC. This encodes CASSQDIRNTLYNEQFF.

This chain connects TRBV6-1 to TRBJ2-7; possible D gene TRBD1, 5 bases. The germline gives CDR1 MNHNS, CDR2 SASEGT. The V gene lost 2 bases and the J gene lost 7 bases, with 15 bases spanning the gap. The CDR3 runs 14 residues. The CDR3 nucleotides are TGTGCCAGCAGTGAAAGGCAGGGATCGGAAGAGCAGTACTTC. Translating gives CASSERQGSEEQYF.

This clonotype was seen a few times. The chain carries TRBV2 and TRBJ2-4; 15 bases align to TRBD2. Germline V gene lookup returns CDR1 SNHLY and CDR2 FYNNEI. V shed 6 bases, J shed 13 bases, and the junction held 13 bases outside the gene matches. The CDR3 contains 16 residues. The CDR3 sequence: CASSDGLAGGLDEQYF. The CDR3 DNA sequence: TGTGCCAGCAGCGATGGACTAGCGGGAGGGTTGGATGAGCAGTACTTC.

The J gene is TRBJ2-5, the V gene TRBV27; unclear D gene. The J call could be wrong; TRBJ2-7 is a better fit for the DNA end. This CDR3 is built from 13 residues. Per the germline V gene, CDR1 is MNHEY and CDR2 is SMNVEV (reference sequence). CDR3 nucleotide sequence: TGTGCCAGCAGTTTTGGGCCAGCCTCCGAGCAGTACTTC. Protein: CASSFGPASEQYF.

This clonotype was observed a handful of times. The rearrangement uses TRBV2 and TRBJ1-2; D is perhaps TRBD1 (5 bases). This CDR3 is 13 amino acids long. Germline V lookup: CDR1 SNHLY, CDR2 FYNNEI. V dropped 7 bases and J dropped 3 bases, with 12 bases sitting between them. CDR3 DNA: TGTGCCAGCACACAGGCGAACCACTATGGCTACACCTTC. Translating it yields CASTQANHYGYTF.

This clonotype was observed a handful of times. The rearrangement joins TRBV20-1 to TRBJ2-7; TRBD2 matches at 9 bases. The CDR3 length is 14 residues. V lost 5 bases and J lost 5; bases outside the gene matches: 10. Per germline, CDR1 DFQATT and CDR2 SNEGSKA (reference sequence). The CDR3 is CSASRPAGGNEQYF. The CDR3 DNA is TGCAGTGCTTCCCGCCCAGCGGGGGGTAACGAGCAGTACTTC.

Only a few counts were recorded for this clonotype. The rearrangement joins TRBV7-9 to TRBJ2-5, with 8 nucleotides matching TRBD2. The trim removed 11 bases at V and 2 bases at J, leaving 7 bases unmatched. This CDR3 spans 13 amino acids. Per germline, CDR1 SEHNR and CDR2 FQNEAQ (reference sequence). Here the CDR3 reads CACLAGGQETQYF. The CDR3 region has the DNA TGTGCCTGTCTGGCGGGGGGTCAAGAGACCCAGTACTTC.

This clonotype was seen a few times. CDR3 sequence (DNA): TGTGCCTGGAGTAGGGCAGGGCCCACAGATACGCAGTATTTT. It translates to CAWSRAGPTDTQYF. The chain recombines TRBV30 with TRBJ2-3; D might be TRBD1 (5 bases). This CDR3 comprises 14 residues. The V and J ends lost 2 bases and 2 bases respectively, with 11 bases between them. The germline V gene encodes CDR1 GTSNPN and CDR2 SVGIG (reference sequence).

This chain uses TRBV20-1 with TRBJ2-7, with a weak D call TRBD2 (5 bases). CDR3 size: 15 residues. Per germline, CDR1 DFQATT and CDR2 SNEGSKA (reference sequence). Trimming stripped 1 base from V and 7 bases from J, with 20 bases between. DNA of the CDR3: TGCAGTGCTAGAGCCAACTACGGCGGAGGCAATGAGCAGTACTTC. This encodes CSARANYGGGNEQYF.

V gene TRBV20-1 combines with J gene TRBJ1-5; TRBD1 matches 8 bases. CDR1 DFQATT and CDR2 SNEGSKA come from the germline V gene (reference sequence). With 3 bases clipped from V and 3 bases from J, the junction kept 4 bases outside the gene matches. CDR3 length: 14 amino acids. This CDR3 is CSARTGENNQPQHF. The DNA of the CDR3 is TGCAGTGCTAGGACAGGGGAAAACAATCAGCCCCAGCATTTT.

The rearrangement uses TRBV29-1 and TRBJ1-2; D is perhaps TRBD1 (6 bases). Germline V gene lookup returns CDR1 SQVTM and CDR2 ANQGSEA. The CDR3 loop spans 12 amino acids. With 5 bases removed from V and 8 bases from J, the gap between germline ends came to 15 bases. For the CDR3, the DNA is TGCAGCGTTCGTTCGGGGGGCAGCGGCTACACCTTC. Its protein product is CSVRSGGSGYTF.

A few counts support this clonotype. V and J are TRBV12-3 or TRBV12-4 and TRBJ2-1, with a weak D call TRBD1 (6 bases). The V end was cut by 4 bases, the J end by 9 bases, with 10 bases between. The CDR3 is 12 residues long. The CDR3 loop reads CASSYIGGEQFF. The CDR3 nucleotides read TGTGCCAGCAGTTATATAGGGGGTGAGCAGTTCTTC.